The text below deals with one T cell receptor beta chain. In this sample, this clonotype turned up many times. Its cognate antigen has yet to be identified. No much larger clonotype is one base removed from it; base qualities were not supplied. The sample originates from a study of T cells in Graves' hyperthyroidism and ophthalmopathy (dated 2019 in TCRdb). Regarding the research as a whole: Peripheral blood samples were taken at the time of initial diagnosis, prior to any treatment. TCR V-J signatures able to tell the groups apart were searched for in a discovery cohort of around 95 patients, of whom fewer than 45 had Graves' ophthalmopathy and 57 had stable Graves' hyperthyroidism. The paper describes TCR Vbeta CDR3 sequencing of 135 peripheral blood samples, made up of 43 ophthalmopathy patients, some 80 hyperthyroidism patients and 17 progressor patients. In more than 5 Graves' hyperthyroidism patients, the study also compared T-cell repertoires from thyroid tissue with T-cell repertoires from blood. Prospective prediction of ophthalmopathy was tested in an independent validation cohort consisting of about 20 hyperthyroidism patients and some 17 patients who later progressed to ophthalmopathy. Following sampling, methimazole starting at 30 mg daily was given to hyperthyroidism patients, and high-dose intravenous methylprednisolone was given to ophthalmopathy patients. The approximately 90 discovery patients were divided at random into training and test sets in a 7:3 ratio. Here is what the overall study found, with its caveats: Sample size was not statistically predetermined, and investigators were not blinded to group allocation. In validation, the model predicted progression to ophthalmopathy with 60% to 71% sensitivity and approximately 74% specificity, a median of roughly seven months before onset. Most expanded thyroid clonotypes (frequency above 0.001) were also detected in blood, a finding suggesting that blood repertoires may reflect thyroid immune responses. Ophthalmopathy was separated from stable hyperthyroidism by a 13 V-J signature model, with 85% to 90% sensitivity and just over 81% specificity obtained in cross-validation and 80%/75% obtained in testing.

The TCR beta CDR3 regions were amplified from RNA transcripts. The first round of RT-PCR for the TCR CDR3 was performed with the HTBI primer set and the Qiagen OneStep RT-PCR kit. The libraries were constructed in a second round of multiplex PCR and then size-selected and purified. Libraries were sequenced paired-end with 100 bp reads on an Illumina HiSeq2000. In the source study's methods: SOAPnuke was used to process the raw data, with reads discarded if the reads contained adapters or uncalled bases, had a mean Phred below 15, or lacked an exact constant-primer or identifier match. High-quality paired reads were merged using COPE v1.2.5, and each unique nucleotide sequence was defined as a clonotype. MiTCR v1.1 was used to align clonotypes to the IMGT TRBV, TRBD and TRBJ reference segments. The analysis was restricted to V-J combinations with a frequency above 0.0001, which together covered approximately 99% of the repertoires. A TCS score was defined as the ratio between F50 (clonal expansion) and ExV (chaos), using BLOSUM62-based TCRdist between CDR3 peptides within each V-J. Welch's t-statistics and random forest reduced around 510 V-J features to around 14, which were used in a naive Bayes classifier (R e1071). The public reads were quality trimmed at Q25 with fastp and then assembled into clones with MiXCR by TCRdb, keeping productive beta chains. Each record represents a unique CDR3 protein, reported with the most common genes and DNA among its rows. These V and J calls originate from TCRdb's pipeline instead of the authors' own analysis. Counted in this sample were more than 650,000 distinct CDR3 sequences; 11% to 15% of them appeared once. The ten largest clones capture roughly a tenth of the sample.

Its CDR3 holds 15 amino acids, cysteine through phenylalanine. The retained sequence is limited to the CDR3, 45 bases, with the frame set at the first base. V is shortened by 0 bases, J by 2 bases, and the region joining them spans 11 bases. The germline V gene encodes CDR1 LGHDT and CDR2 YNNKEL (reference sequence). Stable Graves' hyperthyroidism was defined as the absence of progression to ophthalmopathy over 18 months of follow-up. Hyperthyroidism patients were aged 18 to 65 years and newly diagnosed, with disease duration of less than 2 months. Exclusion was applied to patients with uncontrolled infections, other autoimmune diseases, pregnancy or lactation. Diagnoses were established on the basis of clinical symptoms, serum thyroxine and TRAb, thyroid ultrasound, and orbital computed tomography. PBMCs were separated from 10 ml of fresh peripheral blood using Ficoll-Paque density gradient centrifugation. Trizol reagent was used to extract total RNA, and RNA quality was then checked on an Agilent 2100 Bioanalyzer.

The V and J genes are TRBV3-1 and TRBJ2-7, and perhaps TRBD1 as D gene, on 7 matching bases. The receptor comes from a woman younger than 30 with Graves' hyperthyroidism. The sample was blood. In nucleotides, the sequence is TGTGCCAGCAGCCAAGACAGCAGGGGGGCCTACGAGCAGTACTTC. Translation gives CASSQDSRGAYEQYF.